These 18 T cell receptor beta chains were sequenced from one sample in a study of tumor and adjacent non-tumor tissue in lung cancer. TCRbeta libraries were built with three rounds of nested PCR, modified from ARM-PCR. One entry per CDR3 protein, called by TCRdb with MiXCR from the multiplex PCR reads. This table holds 100,000 to 150,000 distinct CDR3 sequences, roughly 64% found once. This sample's RNA came from whole unsorted tissue. Sample: lung tumor tissue. These receptors originate from a man aged 25 to 45 with non-small cell lung cancer.

The V call is TRBV24-1, the J call TRBJ2-5; either TRBD1 or TRBD2 may fit D (5 bases each). This CDR3 comprises 14 residues. V lost 1 base, J lost 4 bases, and 9 bases lay in between. Germline V CDR1 and CDR2: KGHDR, SFDVKD. The CDR3 region has the DNA TGTGCCACCAGTGATTTCGACAGCGGAGAGACCCAGTACTTC. Amino acids: CATSDFDSGETQYF.

This clonotype was seen only a few times. Germline and junction disagree at one end, which may indicate a read error. The chain employs TRBV4-3 and TRBJ1-4, with no clear D. CDR1 is LGHNA, CDR2 YSLEER, per germline. This CDR3 region has 15 residues. The CDR3 sequence is CASSQGGTRGEKLIF. DNA of the CDR3: TGCGCCAGCAGCCAAGGAGGTACTCGCGGTGAAAAACTGATTTTT.

A note on this clonotype: Mismatch with germline at one junction end may stem from a read error. The chain links TRBV10-2 to TRBJ2-5, with 8 bases aligning to TRBD1. This CDR3 has 16 residues. Germline V gene lookup returns CDR1 WSHSY and CDR2 SAAADI. CDR3 sequence (DNA): TGCGTCAGCAGTGAGCTGCGGCAGGGGGCAGAAGAGACCCAGAACTTC. It is translated as CVSSELRQGAEETQNF.

Points on this clonotype: The junction differs from germline at one of its ends, possibly a read error. This chain joins TRBV11-3 and TRBJ2-7, with D perhaps being TRBD1 or TRBD2 (5 bases each). This CDR3 region has 14 residues. Looked up from germline, CDR1 is SGHNT and CDR2 is YENEEA. The CDR3 protein is CAVTQDFIPYERYF. In nucleotides, the CDR3 is TGTGCCGTCACACAGGACTTTATTCCCTACGAGCGGTACTTC. Looking up the rest from reference TRBV11-3 and TRBJ2-7 gives the full variable domain: EAGVVQSPRYKIIEKKQPVAFWCNPISGHNTLYWYLQNLGQGPELLIRYENEEAVDDSQLPKDRFSAERLKGVDSTLKIQPAELGDSAVYLCAVTQDFIPYERYFGPGTRLTVT.

Of note for this clonotype: A clone one base away is much larger, so this may be a read error. The chain couples TRBV6-5 to TRBJ2-3, with D perhaps TRBD2 (6 bases). The germline CDR1 and CDR2 sequences are MNHEY and SVGAGI. This CDR3 comprises 14 residues. The CDR3 spells CASSGGRSTDMQYF. In nucleotides, the CDR3 is TGTGCCAGCTCTGGGGGGAGAAGCACAGATATGCAGTATTTT.

Turning to this clonotype: This sequence may be a read error, since a much larger clone differs from it by one base. V usage is TRBV20-1 and J usage is TRBJ2-7; D is possibly TRBD2 (6 bases). The CDR3 sequence is 15 residues long. Deletions cut 0 bases from V and 9 bases from J, with 21 bases between. The germline CDR1 and CDR2 sequences are DFQATT and SNEGSKA (reference sequence). CDR3 sequence: CSARDISGEFSAQYF. DNA for the CDR3: TGCAGTGCTAGAGATATTAGCGGCGAATTCTCCGCGCAGTACTTC.

The chain joins TRBV6-5 to TRBJ1-6; TRBD1 is a possible D gene (5 bases). The CDR3 is made up of 15 amino acids. The germline V gene encodes CDR1 MNHEY and CDR2 SVGAGI. The V end was cut by 6 bases, the J end by 6 bases, with 15 bases between. The CDR3 reads CASSRQTGTNSPLHF. The CDR3 nucleotides read TGTGCCAGCAGCCGCCAAACGGGGACTAATTCACCCCTCCACTTT.

About this clonotype: Given a much more abundant clone one base away, this may be a read error. The CDR3 reads CASSLKLRLLHETQYF. CDR3 bases: TGTGCCAGCAGCTTAAAACTCAGATTACTTCATGAGACCCAGTACTTC. The chain links TRBV7-8 to TRBJ2-5; D uncertain. Germline V CDR1 and CDR2: SGHVS, FQNEAQ. The CDR3 spans 16 residues. Trimming stripped 2 bases from V and 5 bases from J, with 18 bases between.

This clonotype was recorded a few times. This chain uses TRBV7-9 with TRBJ1-6; 10 positions match TRBD1. The CDR3 contains 16 residues. After removal of 4 bases from V and 9 bases from J, the junction contained 9 bases not matched to a gene. CDR1 and CDR2 (germline): SEHNR, FQNEAQ (reference sequence). The CDR3 bases are TGTGCCAGCAGCTCGTATTTGGGACAGGGGTTTTCACCCCTCCACTTT. Residues: CASSSYLGQGFSPLHF.

Turning to this clonotype: At one end the junction does not follow the germline gene, possibly because of a read error. This chain joins TRBV20-1 and TRBJ1-2; D gene uncertain. CDR1 and CDR2 (germline): DFQATT, SNEGSKA (reference sequence). CDR3 length: 15 residues. The CDR3 here is CSARDMSRTPYDYTF. The CDR3 DNA sequence: TGCAGTGCTAGAGATATGTCCCGGACCCCCTATGACTACACCTTC.

A note on this clonotype: Germline and junction disagree at one end, which may indicate a read error. The chain employs TRBV29-1 and TRBJ1-5; D remains unclear. Germline V CDR1 and CDR2: SQVTM, ANQGSEA. The length of the CDR3 is 12 residues. CDR3 nucleotide sequence: TGCAGCTCCGGTGGGATGGATCAGCTCCAGCATTTT. Its translation is CSSGGMDQLQHF.

On this clonotype itself: A junction end diverges from the germline sequence, so it may reflect a read error. V is TRBV12-3 or TRBV12-4 and J is TRBJ1-5, with unresolved D. The CDR3 has 13 amino acids. The chain's CDR3 is CASSEAQYQPQHF. In nucleotides, the CDR3 is TGTGCCAGCAGTGAGGCCCAGTATCAGCCCCAACATTTT.

This clonotype was recorded once. Being one base from a much bigger clone, this may be a read error. V and J are TRBV4-1 and TRBJ2-7; D is undetermined. Looked up from germline, CDR1 is MGHRA and CDR2 is YSYEKL. This CDR3 region has 15 residues. Trimming removed 1 base from V and 0 bases from J, with 10 bases in between. CDR3 sequence reads: CASSQGSIVSYEQYF. In DNA, the CDR3 is TGCGCCAGCAGCCAAGGATCGATCGTCTCCTACGAGCAGTACTTC.

This clonotype was recorded many times. The chain couples TRBV29-1 to TRBJ2-5, with unresolved D. Trimming left V 4 bases short and J 0 bases short, with 6 bases between. Germline V lookup: CDR1 SQVTM, CDR2 ANQGSEA. CDR3 size: 12 residues. CDR3 nucleotides: TGCAGCGTTGCGGTGAACCAAGAGACCCAGTACTTC. Translation: CSVAVNQETQYF.

A note on this clonotype: Mismatch with germline at one junction end may stem from a read error. The chain has TRBV4-1 and TRBJ2-2; D is tentatively TRBD1 or TRBD2 (5 bases each). The CDR3 is made up of 14 amino acids. The V gene's germline CDR1 is MGHRA and CDR2 YSYEKL. CDR3 sequence (DNA): TGCACCAGCAGCCAAGCCAGGGTCACCGGGGAGCTATTTTTT. Its protein is CTSSQARVTGELFF.

The V gene is TRBV7-9, the J gene TRBJ1-4; no clear D gene. The CDR3 covers 15 residues. V was pared by 0 bases and J by 4 bases, with 9 bases between. Germline CDR1 SEHNR, CDR2 FQNEAQ (reference sequence). CDR3 residues: CASSLARGYNEKLFF. CDR3 nucleotides: TGTGCCAGCAGCTTAGCGCGGGGATATAATGAAAAACTGTTTTTT.

This clonotype was seen many times. The chain links TRBV20-1 to TRBJ2-7; 7 bases agree with TRBD1. V lost 3 bases to trimming and J lost 5 bases; unmatched junction nucleotides: 7. Germline V gene lookup returns CDR1 DFQATT and CDR2 SNEGSKA (reference sequence). This CDR3 comprises 13 residues. The CDR3 bases are TGCAGTGCTAGTTTGACAGGGAGAGACGAGCAGTACTTC. Amino acids: CSASLTGRDEQYF.

Notes on this clonotype: A much larger clone differs by one base, so this may be a read error. The J gene is TRBJ1-2, the V gene TRBV12-3 or TRBV12-4, with no clear D. This CDR3 has 13 residues. V was pared by 6 bases and J by 6 bases, with 14 bases between. The CDR3 DNA sequence: TGTGCCAGCAGCCCTACTTTTCCGGATGGCTACACCTTC. Translated: CASSPTFPDGYTF.